This T cell receptor beta chain was obtained from a study of blood T cell repertoires in COVID-19. CDR3 length: 15 amino acids. CDR1 is LNHDA, CDR2 SQIVND, per germline (reference sequence). Assay used: immunoSEQ multiplex PCR; TCRdb lists only in-frame clones, some missing. Of approximately 44,000 clones in the sample, roughly nine tenths were seen once. A word on this clone: Relative to the germline gene, one junction end is altered; a read error may explain this.

This clonotype was sampled from a man in his fifties or sixties with acute or convalescent COVID-19. This chain joins TRBV19 and TRBJ2-1, with 9 nucleotides matching TRBD1. The sample comprised peripheral blood. The CDR3 DNA is TGTGCCAGTAGTATGGGGGACAGGGTATACAGTGAGCAGTTCTTC. Protein: CASSMGDRVYSEQFF.